Given below is one TCR beta chain in context. The data originate from a study of control samples from healthy donors and cancer patients. Generated by immunoSEQ multiplex PCR, the TCRdb table keeps only in-frame clones and is missing some. This sample has about 58,000 clones; more than 75% occur once, and the top ten carry 10% to 15%. V was pared by 3 bases and J by 4 bases, with 9 bases between. The length of the CDR3 is 14 residues. The germline gives CDR1 MNHEY, CDR2 SVGAGI. The specimen sequenced was PBMCs. This rearrangement joins TRBV6-5 to TRBJ2-2; the D is unclear. The clonotype was recovered from an older woman with lung cancer. The CDR3 DNA follows: TGTGCCAGCAGTTATACGTGGGTCACCGGGGAGCTGTTTTTT. Its translation is CASSYTWVTGELFF.